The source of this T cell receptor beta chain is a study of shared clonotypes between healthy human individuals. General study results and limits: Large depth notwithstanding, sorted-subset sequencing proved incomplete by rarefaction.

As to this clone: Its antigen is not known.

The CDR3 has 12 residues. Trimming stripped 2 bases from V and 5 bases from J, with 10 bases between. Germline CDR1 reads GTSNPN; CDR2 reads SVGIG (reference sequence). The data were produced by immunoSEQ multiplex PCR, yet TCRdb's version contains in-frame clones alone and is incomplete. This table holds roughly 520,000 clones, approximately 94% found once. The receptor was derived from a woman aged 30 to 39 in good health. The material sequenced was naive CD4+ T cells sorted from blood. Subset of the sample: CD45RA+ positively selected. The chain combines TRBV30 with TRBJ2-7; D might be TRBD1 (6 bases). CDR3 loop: CAWSLTGNEQYF. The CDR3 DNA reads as TGTGCCTGGAGTCTAACAGGGAACGAGCAGTACTTC. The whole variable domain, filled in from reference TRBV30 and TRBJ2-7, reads SQTIHQWPATLVQPVGSPLSLECTVEGTSNPNLYWYRQAAGRGLQLLFYSVGIGQISSEVPQNLSASRPQDRQFILSSKKLLLSDSGFYLCAWSLTGNEQYFGPGTRLTVT.